The sequence of this T cell receptor (beta chain) was determined in a study of neurological immune-mediated disorders. This clonotype was detected ten times or more. TCRdb ran MiXCR on the 5' RACE reads and lists one entry per CDR3 protein. The sample contains about 46,000 distinct CDR3 sequences, less than 4% of which appear only once. The material sequenced was PBMCs. The receptor was isolated from a woman aged 45-65 years with multiple sclerosis.

CDR3 sequence: CASSSGRLNTEAFF. CDR3 coding DNA: TGCGCCAGCAGCTCTGGACGGCTGAACACTGAAGCTTTCTTT. This chain joins TRBV5-1 and TRBJ1-1; D ambiguous. Germline CDR1 reads SGHRS; CDR2 reads YFSETQ. The germline V and J ends were trimmed by 3 bases and 0 bases, with 9 bases remaining between them. CDR3 size: 14 residues. Combining the CDR3 with reference TRBV5-1 and TRBJ1-1 gives the whole variable domain KAGVTQTPRYLIKTRGQQVTLSCSPISGHRSVSWYQQTPGQGLQFLFEYFSETQRNKGNFPGRFSGRQFSNSRSEMNVSTLELGDSALYLCASSSGRLNTEAFFGQGTRLTVV.